What follows are 27 T cell receptor beta chains derived from one specimen sequenced in a study of pediatric ulcerative colitis. TCRdb's copy holds only in-frame clones and misses some; the assay was immunoSEQ multiplex PCR. The sample records about 36,000 clones, around three quarters being singletons. One to two pinch biopsies were taken from the rectum during colonoscopy. The sequenced sample was gut tissue. Source of these receptors: a boy aged 5-17 years with moderate ulcerative colitis.

The chain has TRBV6-5 and TRBJ1-1; no clear D gene. CDR3 length: 12 amino acids. The germline gives CDR1 MNHEY, CDR2 SVGAGI. The V end lost 5 bases, the J end lost 1 base, and 5 bases lay between the germline ends. In DNA form, the CDR3 reads TGTGCCAGCAGTGGGAGGAACACTGAAGCTTTCTTT. It encodes CASSGRNTEAFF.

This rearrangement joins TRBV7-2 to TRBJ2-5, with 12 positions matching TRBD2. CDR1 and CDR2 from the germline V gene are SGHTA and FQGNSA. There are 17 residues in the CDR3. J lost 3 bases, V lost 1 base, and 6 bases had no gene match. CDR3 loop: CASSLGLAGARKETQYF. CDR3 coding DNA: TGTGCCAGCAGCTTAGGACTAGCGGGGGCAAGAAAAGAGACCCAGTACTTC.

The V call is TRBV7-9, the J call TRBJ2-5, with TRBD2 matching 12 bases. Germline V CDR1 and CDR2: SEHNR, FQNEAQ (reference sequence). V was pared by 1 base and J by 0 bases, with 0 bases of the junction left unmatched. CDR3 length: 16 amino acids. The CDR3 is CASSLGLAGDQETQYF. In nucleotides, the CDR3 is TGTGCCAGCAGCTTAGGACTAGCGGGAGACCAAGAGACCCAGTACTTC. The variable domain in full, completed from reference TRBV7-9 and TRBJ2-5, reads DTGVSQNPRHKITKRGQNVTFRCDPISEHNRLYWYRQTLGQGPEFLTYFQNEAQLEKSRLLSDRFSAERPKGSFSTLEIQRTEQGDSAMYLCASSLGLAGDQETQYFGPGTRLLVL.

The rearrangement links TRBV4-1 to TRBJ1-6; D is unclear. Trimming took 2 bases from V and 13 from J, leaving 18 bases between them. Germline CDR1 reads MGHRA; CDR2 reads YSYEKL. The CDR3 is 15 residues long. This chain's CDR3 is CASSQSPAAGSPLHF. DNA for the CDR3: TGCGCCAGCAGCCAATCACCAGCGGCTGGGTCTCCCCTCCACTTT.

The J gene is TRBJ2-5, the V gene TRBV7-2, with TRBD2 identical over 8 bases. Germline V gene sequence: CDR1 SGHTA, CDR2 FQGNSA. The CDR3 totals 14 residues. The ends lost 5 bases at V and 5 bases at J; junction bases unmatched: 7. The CDR3 bases are TGTGCCAGCAGCCCGCAGCGGGAGCGCGAGACCCAGTACTTC. Its translation is CASSPQRERETQYF. The full variable domain, completed using reference TRBV7-2 and TRBJ2-5, is GAGVSQSPSNKVTEKGKDVELRCDPISGHTALYWYRQSLGQGLEFLIYFQGNSAPDKSGLPSDRFSAERTGGSVSTLTIQRTQQEDSAVYLCASSPQRERETQYFGPGTRLLVL.

The chain is built from TRBV19 and TRBJ1-5; D is unclear. The CDR3 has 14 residues. Deletions cut 3 bases from V and 6 bases from J, with 12 bases between. CDR1 and CDR2 from the germline V gene are LNHDA and SQIVND (reference sequence). The CDR3 DNA reads as TGTGCCAGTAGTATCTCTGGTCCGGGTCAGCCCCAGCATTTT. As protein: CASSISGPGQPQHF. Complete variable domain (other parts from reference TRBV19 and TRBJ1-5): DGGITQSPKYLFRKEGQNVTLSCEQNLNHDAMYWYRQDPGQGLRLIYYSQIVNDFQKGDIAEGYSVSREKKESFPLTVTSAQKNPTAFYLCASSISGPGQPQHFGDGTRLSIL.

This chain uses TRBV5-8 with TRBJ1-1; maybe TRBD1 (6 bases). The germline V gene has CDR1 SGHTS and CDR2 YDEGEE. This CDR3 has 14 amino acids. V gave up 0 bases and J gave up 5 bases, with 11 bases separating them. The CDR3 DNA follows: TGTGCCAGCAGCTTGGAACAGGGTGGGACTGAAGCTTTCTTT. Translating it yields CASSLEQGGTEAFF.

V gene TRBV27 combines with J gene TRBJ1-2; D is ambiguous. Germline CDR1 and CDR2: MNHEY and SMNVEV (reference sequence). With 5 bases removed from V and 2 bases from J, the gap between germline ends came to 15 bases. This CDR3 region has 15 residues. CDR3 DNA: TGTGCCAGCAGTCCTTCCCCCGAGTTAAACTATGGCTACACCTTC. Translating it yields CASSPSPELNYGYTF.

V gene TRBV14 combines with J gene TRBJ1-2, with D unclear. CDR3 length: 13 amino acids. Looked up from germline, CDR1 is SGHDN and CDR2 is FVKESK. Trimming left V 4 bases short and J 2 bases short, with 8 bases between. This CDR3 is CASSPAVNYGYTF. The CDR3 coding sequence is TGTGCCAGCAGCCCCGCGGTCAACTATGGCTACACCTTC.

This clone was observed a few times. The chain combines TRBV30 with TRBJ1-3, with 8 bases fitting TRBD1. Germline CDR1 is GTSNPN and CDR2 is SVGIG (reference sequence). This CDR3 has 17 residues. The trim removed 3 bases at V and 0 bases at J, leaving 10 bases unmatched. The CDR3 is CAWRSRGQASSGNTIYF. Written as DNA, the CDR3 is TGTGCCTGGAGAAGTCGGGGACAGGCGAGCTCTGGAAACACCATATATTTT.

The rearrangement links TRBV11-3 to TRBJ2-1, with D uncertain. V was shortened by 5 bases and J by 2 bases, with 13 bases between the two germline ends. CDR1 SGHNT and CDR2 YENEEA come from the germline V gene. The CDR3 has 15 amino acids. Here the CDR3 reads CASSVRSSPYNEQFF. CDR3 in DNA: TGTGCCAGCAGCGTCAGGAGTAGCCCCTACAATGAGCAGTTCTTC. Variable domain in full (rest from reference TRBV11-3 and TRBJ2-1): EAGVVQSPRYKIIEKKQPVAFWCNPISGHNTLYWYLQNLGQGPELLIRYENEEAVDDSQLPKDRFSAERLKGVDSTLKIQPAELGDSAVYLCASSVRSSPYNEQFFGPGTRLTVL.

This chain uses TRBV25-1 with TRBJ2-1; D gene uncertain. The CDR3 loop spans 13 amino acids. Trimming removed 1 base at V and 10 bases at J, with 11 bases between. Looked up from germline, CDR1 is MGHDK and CDR2 is SYGVNS. CDR3 region: CASSEFSPEEQFF. The CDR3 nucleotides are TGTGCCAGCAGTGAATTCTCCCCCGAGGAGCAGTTCTTC. Full variable domain (outside the CDR3, taken from reference TRBV25-1 and TRBJ2-1): EADIYQTPRYLVIGTGKKITLECSQTMGHDKMYWYQQDPGMELHLIHYSYGVNSTEKGDLSSESTVSRIRTEHFPLTLESARPSHTSQYLCASSEFSPEEQFFGPGTRLTVL.

This clone was counted only a few times. The rearrangement uses TRBV6-1 and TRBJ1-5; D gene uncertain. Germline CDR1 is MNHNS and CDR2 is SASEGT. Between the trimmed V and J ends, which lost 4 bases and 4 bases, there was a span of 8 bases. The CDR3 has 13 amino acids. CDR3 nucleotide sequence: TGTGCCAGCAGTGGGGGTGGGAATCAGCCCCAGCATTTT. Amino acid sequence: CASSGGGNQPQHF.

The gene calls are TRBV7-7 and TRBJ2-5; the D gene is possibly TRBD2 (5 bases). Trimming cost V 1 base and J 3 bases, with 6 bases left between them. This CDR3 is 13 amino acids long. Germline values: CDR1 SSHAT, CDR2 FNYEAQ (reference sequence). The CDR3 here is CASSLEREETQYF. The CDR3 DNA sequence: TGTGCCAGCAGCTTAGAGAGGGAAGAGACCCAGTACTTC. Complete variable domain (other parts from reference TRBV7-7 and TRBJ2-5): GAGVSQSPRYKVTKRGQDVTLRCDPISSHATLYWYQQALGQGPEFLTYFNYEAQPDKSGLPSDRFSAERPEGSISTLTIQRTEQRDSAMYRCASSLEREETQYFGPGTRLLVL.

This chain links TRBV5-6 with TRBJ1-2; D gene ambiguous. CDR3 length equals 13 residues. V lost 5 bases and J 6 bases, leaving 14 bases between the germline ends. In germline, CDR1 is SGHDT, CDR2 YYEEEE. The CDR3 nucleotides are TGTGCCAGCAGAAGGCAGGCTATCGATGGCTACACCTTC. Amino acid sequence: CASRRQAIDGYTF. Combining the CDR3 with reference TRBV5-6 and TRBJ1-2 gives the whole variable domain DAGVTQSPTHLIKTRGQQVTLRCSPKSGHDTVSWYQQALGQGPQFIFQYYEEEERQRGNFPDRFSGHQFPNYSSELNVNALLLGDSALYLCASRRQAIDGYTFGSGTRLTVV.

The table lists this clone with a few counts. The V and J genes are TRBV9 and TRBJ2-7; D perhaps matches TRBD1 (6 bases). Per the germline V gene, CDR1 is SGDLS and CDR2 is YYNGEE. CDR3 length: 15 residues. V was shortened by 4 bases and J by 2 bases, with 16 bases between the two germline ends. The CDR3 sequence: CASSPRGKATYEQYF. CDR3 DNA: TGTGCCAGCAGCCCGAGGGGGAAGGCGACCTACGAGCAGTACTTC.

The chain employs TRBV28 and TRBJ2-3; TRBD1 matches at 9 bases. V shed 5 bases and J 2 bases; nucleotides not matched to a gene: 8. Germline CDR1 MDHEN, CDR2 SYDVKM. This CDR3 comprises 16 residues. This CDR3 reads CASSTRDRAFTDTQYF. CDR3 in DNA: TGTGCCAGCAGTACCCGGGACAGGGCCTTCACAGATACGCAGTATTTT.

The chain joins TRBV15 to TRBJ1-1; D possibly corresponds to TRBD1 (6 bases). The CDR3 has 16 residues. V dropped 3 bases and J dropped 6 bases, with 20 bases sitting between them. Germline V gives CDR1 LNHNV, CDR2 YYDKDF (reference sequence). DNA of the CDR3: TGTGCCACCAGCAGGGGGTGGGGGGCCCGACCTGCTGAAGCTTTCTTT. This translates into CATSRGWGARPAEAFF.

The rearrangement joins TRBV28 to TRBJ1-2; 7 bases are shared with TRBD1. The ends lost 5 bases at V and 0 bases at J; junction bases unmatched: 3. Germline CDR1 MDHEN, CDR2 SYDVKM. This CDR3 comprises 14 residues. CDR3 sequence: CASSQGEANYGYTF. CDR3 coding DNA: TGTGCCAGCAGTCAGGGGGAAGCTAACTATGGCTACACCTTC.

The chain is built from TRBV13 and TRBJ1-2; D unresolved. The CDR3 runs to 14 residues. The V end was cut by 3 bases, the J end by 4 bases, with 12 bases between. Germline values: CDR1 PRHDT, CDR2 FYEKMQ (reference sequence). The CDR3 nucleotides are TGTGCCAGCAGCTTCTCGGGAGTCAGCTATGGCTACACCTTC. Translation gives CASSFSGVSYGYTF.

The chain has TRBV18 and TRBJ2-2; 8 bases are a match to TRBD1. Per the germline V gene, CDR1 is KGHSH and CDR2 is LQKENI. This CDR3 has 15 amino acids. Germline trimming cut 1 base from V and 5 bases from J; bases unmatched to any gene: 3. The CDR3 DNA reads TGTGCCAGCTCACCACGGCGACAGGGGACCGGGGAGCTGTTTTTT. Translated: CASSPRRQGTGELFF.

CDR3 bases: TGTGCCAGCAGCCGAACCAGACAGATCCGGGAGACCCAGTACTTC. Encoded protein: CASSRTRQIRETQYF. V is TRBV7-9 and J is TRBJ2-5, with D possibly matching TRBD1 (5 bases). Per germline, CDR1 SEHNR and CDR2 FQNEAQ (reference sequence). The CDR3 extends over 15 amino acids. Trimming removed 5 bases at V and 5 bases at J, with 18 bases between.

This rearrangement joins TRBV5-1 to TRBJ2-1; the match to TRBD1 covers 7 bases. The CDR3 sequence is 17 residues long. Germline-derived CDR1 and CDR2 are SGHRS and YFSETQ. V shed 1 base, J shed 8 bases, and the junction held 15 bases outside the gene matches. The CDR3 reads CASSLWLTGFGTDEQFF. The CDR3 DNA reads as TGCGCCAGCAGCTTGTGGTTGACAGGGTTCGGGACCGATGAGCAGTTCTTC.

The chain uses TRBV7-6 and TRBJ2-3, with D possibly being TRBD1 (6 bases). V dropped 4 bases and J dropped 3 bases, with 17 bases sitting between them. From germline, CDR1 is SGHVS and CDR2 FNYEAQ. The length of the CDR3 is 16 residues. The CDR3 is CASSSNRDVGTDTQYF. As DNA, the CDR3 is TGTGCCAGCAGCTCGAACAGGGACGTCGGTACAGATACGCAGTATTTT.

The J gene is TRBJ1-1, the V gene TRBV5-1; 8 bases match TRBD1. The CDR3 totals 15 residues. Germline CDR1 is SGHRS and CDR2 is YFSETQ. J gave up 0 bases and V 4 bases, and 5 bases lay outside the gene matches. The DNA of the CDR3 is TGCGCCAGCAGCCATAGGACAGGGATGAACACTGAAGCTTTCTTT. Amino acids: CASSHRTGMNTEAFF.

The CDR3 coding sequence is TGCAGCGTCTGGACAGGCAATGGCGAGCAGTACTTC. It encodes CSVWTGNGEQYF. The chain carries TRBV29-1 and TRBJ2-7, with 7 bases identical to TRBD1. Germline V gives CDR1 SQVTM, CDR2 ANQGSEA. V gave up 6 bases and J gave up 6 bases; unmatched junction bases: 8. The CDR3 runs 12 residues.

This clone has just one count. The gene calls are TRBV7-3 and TRBJ2-3; 13 nucleotides align to TRBD2. CDR1 is SGHTA and CDR2 is FQGTGA in the germline V gene. V lost 5 bases, J lost 1 base, and 3 bases stayed unmatched. CDR3 size: 16 residues. CDR3 protein: CASSPGTSGGTDTQYF. The CDR3 DNA reads TGTGCCAGCAGCCCGGGGACTAGCGGGGGCACAGATACGCAGTATTTT.